This TCR beta chain was obtained from a study of naive and memory T cell subsets. Study observations and caveats: Clonotypes are single alpha or beta chains, not paired receptors. The power law exponent of TCR abundance differed between naive and memory cells.

Cells stained for CD3, CD4, CD8, CD45RA, CD27 and viability were sorted into four CD45RA/CD27 subsets. Two oligonucleotides, mixed equimolar, formed the beta constant-region primer covering TRBC1 and TRBC2. Ligated cDNA was amplified by four rounds of PCR with nested alpha and beta constant-region primers and SP2. TCRdb processed the UMI-ligation and nested PCR reads anew with MiXCR; each CDR3 protein has one entry. The repertoire holds 95,000 to 150,000 distinct CDR3 sequences, approximately 37% seen once, with approximately 0.87% in the top ten. The CDR3 has 18 residues. From germline, CDR1 is SGHVS and CDR2 FQNEAQ. Between the trimmed V and J ends, which lost 6 bases and 2 bases, there was a span of 24 bases. To note about this clonotype: Antigen unknown.

This sequence joins TRBV7-8 and TRBJ2-3; a weak D match, TRBD2 (6 bases). The sequence was obtained from a human donor in good health. What was sequenced was central memory CD4+ T cells from blood. The CDR3 spells CASSFSPLRRGSTDTQYF. For the CDR3, the DNA is TGTGCCAGCAGTTTTTCACCCCTTCGGCGGGGCTCCACAGATACGCAGTATTTT.